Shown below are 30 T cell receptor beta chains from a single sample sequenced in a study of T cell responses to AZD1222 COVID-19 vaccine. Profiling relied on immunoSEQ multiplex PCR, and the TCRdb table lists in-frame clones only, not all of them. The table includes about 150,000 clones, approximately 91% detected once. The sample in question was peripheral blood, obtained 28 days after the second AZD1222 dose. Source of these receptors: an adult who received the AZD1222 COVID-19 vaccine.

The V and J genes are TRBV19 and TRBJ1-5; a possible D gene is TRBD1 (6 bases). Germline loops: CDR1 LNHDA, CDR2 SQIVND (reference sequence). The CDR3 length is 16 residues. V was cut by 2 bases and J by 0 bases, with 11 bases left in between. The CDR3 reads CASSILGGPSNQPQHF. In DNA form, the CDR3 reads TGTGCCAGTAGTATACTCGGGGGCCCTAGCAATCAGCCCCAGCATTTT.

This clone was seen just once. CDR3: CSASAHYEQYF. DNA of the CDR3: TGCAGTGCCTCAGCCCACTACGAGCAGTACTTC. The chain recombines TRBV20-1 with TRBJ2-7; no firm D call. CDR1 is DFQATT, CDR2 SNEGSKA, per germline (reference sequence). V was clipped by 6 bases and J by 3 bases, with 9 bases between them. This CDR3 contains 11 residues.

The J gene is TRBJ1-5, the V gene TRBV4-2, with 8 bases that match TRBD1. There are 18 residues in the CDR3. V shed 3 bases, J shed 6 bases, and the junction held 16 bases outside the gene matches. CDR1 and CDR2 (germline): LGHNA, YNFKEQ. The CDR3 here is CASSQARGQAAVSQPQHF. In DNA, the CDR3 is TGTGCCAGCAGCCAGGCCCGGGGACAGGCCGCGGTAAGTCAGCCCCAGCATTTT.

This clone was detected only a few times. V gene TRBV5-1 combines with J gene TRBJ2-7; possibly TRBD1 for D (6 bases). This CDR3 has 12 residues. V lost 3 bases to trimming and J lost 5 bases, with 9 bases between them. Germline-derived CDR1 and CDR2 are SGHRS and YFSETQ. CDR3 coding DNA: TGCGCCAGCAGCTCGGACAGAAACGAGCAGTACTTC. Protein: CASSSDRNEQYF.

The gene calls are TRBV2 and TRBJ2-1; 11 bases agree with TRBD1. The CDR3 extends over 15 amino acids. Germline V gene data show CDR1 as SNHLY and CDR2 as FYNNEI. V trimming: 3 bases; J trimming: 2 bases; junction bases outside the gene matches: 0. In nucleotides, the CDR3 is TGTGCCAGCAGTGAGGGACAGGGGGCCTACAATGAGCAGTTCTTC. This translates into CASSEGQGAYNEQFF.

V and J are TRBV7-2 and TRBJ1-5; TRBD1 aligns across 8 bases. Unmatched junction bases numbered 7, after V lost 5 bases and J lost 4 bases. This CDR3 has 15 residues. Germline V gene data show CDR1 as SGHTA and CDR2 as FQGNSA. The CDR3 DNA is TGTGCCAGCAGCCCTAGCAGGGGGCAGAATCAGCCCCAGCATTTT. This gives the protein CASSPSRGQNQPQHF.

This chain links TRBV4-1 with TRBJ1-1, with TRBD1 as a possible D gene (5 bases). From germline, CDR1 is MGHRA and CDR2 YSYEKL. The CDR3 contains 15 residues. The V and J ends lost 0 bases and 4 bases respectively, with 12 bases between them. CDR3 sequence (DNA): TGCGCCAGCAGCCAAGAGGCAGGGAGGTTCACTGAAGCTTTCTTT. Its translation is CASSQEAGRFTEAFF.

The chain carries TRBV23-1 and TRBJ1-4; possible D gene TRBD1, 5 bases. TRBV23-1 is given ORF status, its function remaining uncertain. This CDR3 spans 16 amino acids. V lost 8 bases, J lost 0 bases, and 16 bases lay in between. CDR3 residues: CASPSGRPATNEKLFF. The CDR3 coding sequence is TGCGCCAGCCCATCGGGACGACCTGCAACTAATGAAAAACTGTTTTTT.

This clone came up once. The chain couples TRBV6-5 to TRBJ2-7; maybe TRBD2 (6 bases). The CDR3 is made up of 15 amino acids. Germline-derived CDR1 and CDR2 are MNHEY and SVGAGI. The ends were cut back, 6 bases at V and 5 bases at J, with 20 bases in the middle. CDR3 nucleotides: TGTGCCAGCAGCCGCGAGGCTAGCGTACCGAACGAGCAGTACTTC. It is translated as CASSREASVPNEQYF.

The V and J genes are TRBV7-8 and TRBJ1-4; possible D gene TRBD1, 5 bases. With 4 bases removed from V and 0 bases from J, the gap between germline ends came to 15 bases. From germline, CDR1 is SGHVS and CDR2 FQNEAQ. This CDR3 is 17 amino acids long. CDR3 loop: CASSSGRRLATNEKLFF. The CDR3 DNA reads TGTGCCAGCAGCTCGGGACGCCGGCTTGCAACTAATGAAAAACTGTTTTTT.

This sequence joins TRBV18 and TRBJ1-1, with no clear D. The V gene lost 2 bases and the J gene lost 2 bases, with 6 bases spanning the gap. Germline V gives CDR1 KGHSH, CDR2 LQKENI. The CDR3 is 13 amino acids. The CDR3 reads CASSPSANTEAFF. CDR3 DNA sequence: TGTGCCAGCTCACCAAGTGCCAACACTGAAGCTTTCTTT.

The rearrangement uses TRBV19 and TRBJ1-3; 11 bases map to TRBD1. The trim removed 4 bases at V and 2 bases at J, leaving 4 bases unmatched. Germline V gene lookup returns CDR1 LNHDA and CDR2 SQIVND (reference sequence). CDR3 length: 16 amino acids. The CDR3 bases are TGTGCCAGTAGTACCCGGGACAGGGGGACTGGAAACACCATATATTTT. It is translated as CASSTRDRGTGNTIYF.

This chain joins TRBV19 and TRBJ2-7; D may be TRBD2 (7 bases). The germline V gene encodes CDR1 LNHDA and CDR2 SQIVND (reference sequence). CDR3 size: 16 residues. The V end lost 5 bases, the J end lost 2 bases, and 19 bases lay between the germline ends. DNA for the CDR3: TGTGCCAGTAGTCCCTGGGGGGGCAGGGGCACCTACGAGCAGTACTTC. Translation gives CASSPWGGRGTYEQYF.

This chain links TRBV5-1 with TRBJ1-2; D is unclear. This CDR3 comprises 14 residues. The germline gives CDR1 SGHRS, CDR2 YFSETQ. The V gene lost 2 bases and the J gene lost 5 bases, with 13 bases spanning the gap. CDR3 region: CASSFTPEEYGYTF. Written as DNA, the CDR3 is TGCGCCAGCAGCTTTACCCCCGAAGAGTATGGCTACACCTTC.

The CDR3 DNA reads as TGTGCCAGCAGATCCCAACACCGGGATCTGAACACTGAAGCTTTCTTT. Protein product: CASRSQHRDLNTEAFF. The genes are TRBV2 and TRBJ1-1; no definite D call. CDR1 and CDR2 (germline): SNHLY, FYNNEI. Trimming cost V 6 bases and J 0 bases, with 17 bases left between them. The CDR3 extends over 16 amino acids.

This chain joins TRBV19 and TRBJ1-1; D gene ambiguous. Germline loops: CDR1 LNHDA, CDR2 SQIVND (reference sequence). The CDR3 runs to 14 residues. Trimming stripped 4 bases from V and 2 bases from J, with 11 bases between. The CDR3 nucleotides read TGTGCCAGTAGTACTGTCGGCAGAAACACTGAAGCTTTCTTT. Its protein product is CASSTVGRNTEAFF.

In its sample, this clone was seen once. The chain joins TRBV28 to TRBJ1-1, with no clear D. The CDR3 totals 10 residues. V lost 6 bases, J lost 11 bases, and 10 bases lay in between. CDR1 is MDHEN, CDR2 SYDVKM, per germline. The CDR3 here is CASSSARAFF. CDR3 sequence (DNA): TGTGCCAGCAGCTCGGCGCGGGCTTTCTTT.

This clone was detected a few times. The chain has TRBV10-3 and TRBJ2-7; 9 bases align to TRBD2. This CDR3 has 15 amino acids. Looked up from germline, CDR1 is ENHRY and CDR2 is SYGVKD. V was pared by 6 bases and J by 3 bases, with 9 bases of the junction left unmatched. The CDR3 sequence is CAIRGASGVFYEQYF. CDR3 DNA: TGTGCCATCAGAGGGGCTAGCGGGGTTTTCTACGAGCAGTACTTC.

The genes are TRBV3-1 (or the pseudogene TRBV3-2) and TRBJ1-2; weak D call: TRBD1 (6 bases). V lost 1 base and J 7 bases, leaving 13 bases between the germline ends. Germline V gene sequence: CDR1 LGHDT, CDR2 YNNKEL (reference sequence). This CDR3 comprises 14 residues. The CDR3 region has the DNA TGTGCCAGCAGCCAAGGGGCCAGGGGAGGTGGCTACACCTTC. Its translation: CASSQGARGGGYTF.

CDR3 nucleotide sequence: TGTGCCAGCAGTTTCTTGGGGCGGACAGAGAATAACTATGGCTACACCTTC. Protein: CASSFLGRTENNYGYTF. J is TRBJ1-2 and V is TRBV27; D is possibly TRBD1 (6 bases). CDR1 is MNHEY and CDR2 is SMNVEV in the germline V gene (reference sequence). The CDR3 is made up of 17 amino acids. Trimming took off 3 bases at V and 1 base at J, with 18 bases between the two ends.

CDR3 loop: CASSQEAGGGSPLHF. For the CDR3, the DNA is TGTGCCAGCAGCCAAGAGGCAGGCGGAGGTTCACCCCTCCACTTT. J is TRBJ1-6 and V is TRBV4-2; D gene ambiguous. Per the germline V gene, CDR1 is LGHNA and CDR2 is YNFKEQ. CDR3 size: 15 residues. Trimming removed 0 bases from V and 9 bases from J, with 12 bases in between.

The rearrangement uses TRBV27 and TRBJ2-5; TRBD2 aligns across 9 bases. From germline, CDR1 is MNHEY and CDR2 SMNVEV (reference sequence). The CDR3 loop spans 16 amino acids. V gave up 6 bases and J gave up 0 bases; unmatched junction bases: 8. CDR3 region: CASRSLLAGYQETQYF. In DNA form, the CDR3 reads TGTGCCAGCAGAAGTCTCCTAGCGGGGTACCAAGAGACCCAGTACTTC.

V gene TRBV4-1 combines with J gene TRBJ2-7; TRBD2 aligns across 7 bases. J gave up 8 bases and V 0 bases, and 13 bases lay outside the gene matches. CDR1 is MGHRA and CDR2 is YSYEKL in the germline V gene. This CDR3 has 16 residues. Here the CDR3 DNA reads TGCGCCAGCAGCCAAGATCTTGGAGGGAGGGCTATGAAGCAGTACTTC. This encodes CASSQDLGGRAMKQYF.

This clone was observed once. Here the CDR3 reads CASTPSGITEAFF. The CDR3 DNA sequence: TGTGCCAGCACTCCATCGGGGATCACTGAAGCTTTCTTT. The chain recombines TRBV6-5 with TRBJ1-1, with D hard to call. This CDR3 spans 13 amino acids. V dropped 7 bases and J dropped 4 bases, with 13 bases sitting between them. Germline V gives CDR1 MNHEY, CDR2 SVGAGI.

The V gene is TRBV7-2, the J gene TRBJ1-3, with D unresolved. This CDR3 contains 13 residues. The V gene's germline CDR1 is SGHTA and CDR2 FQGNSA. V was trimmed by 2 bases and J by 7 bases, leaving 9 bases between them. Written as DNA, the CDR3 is TGTGCCAGCAGCTTACCCGGGCCCAACACCATATATTTT. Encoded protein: CASSLPGPNTIYF.

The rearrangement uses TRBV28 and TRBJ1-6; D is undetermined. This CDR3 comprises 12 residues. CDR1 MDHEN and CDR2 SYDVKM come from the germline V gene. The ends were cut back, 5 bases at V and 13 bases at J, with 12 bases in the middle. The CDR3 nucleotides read TGTGCCAGCAGTCTCCTACATAATCCCCTCCACTTT. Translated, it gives CASSLLHNPLHF.

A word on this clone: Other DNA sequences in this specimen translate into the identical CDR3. The CDR3 region has the DNA TGTGCCAGCAGCTTATCCCTAGCTGCAGATACGCAGTATTTT. Translated, it gives CASSLSLAADTQYF. The V gene is TRBV7-3, the J gene TRBJ2-3; D may be TRBD2 (5 bases). The V gene lost 2 bases and the J gene lost 4 bases, with 10 bases spanning the gap. CDR3 length: 14 residues. The germline CDR1 and CDR2 sequences are SGHTA and FQGTGA.

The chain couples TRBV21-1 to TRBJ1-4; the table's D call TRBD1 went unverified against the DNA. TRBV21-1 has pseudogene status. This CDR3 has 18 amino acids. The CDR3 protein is CASGYTGQGKSTNEKLFF. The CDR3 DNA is TGTGCCAGCGGCTACACCGGACAGGGGAAATCAACTAATGAAAAACTGTTTTTT.

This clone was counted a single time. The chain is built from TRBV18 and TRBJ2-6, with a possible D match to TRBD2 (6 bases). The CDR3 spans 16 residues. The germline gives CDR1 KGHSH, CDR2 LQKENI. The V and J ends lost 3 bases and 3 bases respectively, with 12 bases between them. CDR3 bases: TGTGCCAGCTCACCCCGGGACGGGAGTGGGGCCAACGTCCTGACTTTC. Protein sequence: CASSPRDGSGANVLTF. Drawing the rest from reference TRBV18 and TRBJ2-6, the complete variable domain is NAGVMQNPRHLVRRRGQEARLRCSPMKGHSHVYWYRQLPEEGLKFMVYLQKENIIDESGMPKERFSAEFPKEGPSILRIQQVVRGDSAAYFCASSPRDGSGANVLTFGAGSRLTVL.

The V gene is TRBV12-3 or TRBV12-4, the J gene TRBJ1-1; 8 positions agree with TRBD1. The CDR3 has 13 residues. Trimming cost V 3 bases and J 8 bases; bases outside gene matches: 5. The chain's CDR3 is CASSFGQGGEAFF. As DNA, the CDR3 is TGTGCCAGCAGTTTTGGACAGGGAGGCGAAGCTTTCTTT.